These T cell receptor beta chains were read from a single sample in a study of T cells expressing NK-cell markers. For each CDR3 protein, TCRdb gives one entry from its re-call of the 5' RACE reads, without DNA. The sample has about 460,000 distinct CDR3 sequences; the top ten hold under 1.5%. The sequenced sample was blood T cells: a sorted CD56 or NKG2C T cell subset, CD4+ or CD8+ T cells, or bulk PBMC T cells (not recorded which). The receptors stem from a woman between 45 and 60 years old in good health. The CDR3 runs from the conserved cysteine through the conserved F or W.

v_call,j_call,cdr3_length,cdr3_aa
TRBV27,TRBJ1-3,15,CASSPIGTSWNTIYF
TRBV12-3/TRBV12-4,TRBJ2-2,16,CASSLASGTQGGELFF
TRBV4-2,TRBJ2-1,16,CASSQWGDSGNNEQFF
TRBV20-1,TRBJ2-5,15,CSVARGRTGLETQYF
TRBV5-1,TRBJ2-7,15,CASSLETGPLYEQYF
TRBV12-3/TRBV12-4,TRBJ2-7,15,CASNPGGRGIYEQYF
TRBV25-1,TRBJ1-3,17,CASSVGTGTNSGNTIYF
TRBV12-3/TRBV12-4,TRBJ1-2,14,CASSTLGGLLGYTF
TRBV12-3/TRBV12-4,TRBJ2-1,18,CASSLRGTSGGSYNEQFF
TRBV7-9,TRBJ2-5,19,CASSPNITRRTKDQETQYF
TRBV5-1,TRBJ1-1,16,CASSWEGDRRSTEAFF
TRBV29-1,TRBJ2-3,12,CSVVRGLDTQYF
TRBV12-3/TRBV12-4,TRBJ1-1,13,CASRDQMNTEAFF
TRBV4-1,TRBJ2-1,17,CASSQVFPGTVYNEQFF
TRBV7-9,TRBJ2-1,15,CASSLEAGGPQEQFF
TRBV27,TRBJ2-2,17,CASTIIGGQGVTGELFF
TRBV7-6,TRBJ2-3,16,CASSSLAGEGSDTQYF
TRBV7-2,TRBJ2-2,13,CASSFGYVGELFF
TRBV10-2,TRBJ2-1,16,CASSGVGTSGRNEQFF
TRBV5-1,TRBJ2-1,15,CASSLTSGLTGEQFF
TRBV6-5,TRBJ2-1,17,CASSYIKLAGHYNEQFF
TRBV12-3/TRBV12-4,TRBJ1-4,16,CASSLADRAANEKLFF
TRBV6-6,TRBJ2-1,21,CASSYSSPGLAGPRAYNEQFF
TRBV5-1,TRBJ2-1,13,CASSTGQGYEQFF
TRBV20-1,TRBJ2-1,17,CSAAGTSGRTLYNEQFF
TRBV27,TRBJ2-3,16,CASSPYLLSSTDTQYF
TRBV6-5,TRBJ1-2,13,CASSYSRLVGYTF
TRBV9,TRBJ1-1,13,CASSQVGVSGAFF
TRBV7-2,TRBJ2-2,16,CASSLRPRDLTGELFF
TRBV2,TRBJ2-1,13,CASSFTSGSEQFF
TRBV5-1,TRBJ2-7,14,CASSETQGSYEQYF
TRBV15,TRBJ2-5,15,CATSRVGQGRETQYF
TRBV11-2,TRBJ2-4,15,CASSFTGNLENIQYF
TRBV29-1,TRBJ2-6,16,CSVATRQGAGANVLTF
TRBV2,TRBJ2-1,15,CASSLIGAGDNEQFF
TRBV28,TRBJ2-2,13,CATGTGGPGELFF
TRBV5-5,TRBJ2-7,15,CASSLAGTEVYEQYF
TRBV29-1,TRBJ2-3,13,CSVEALAGVTQYF
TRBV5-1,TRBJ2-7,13,CASSLADRSKQYF
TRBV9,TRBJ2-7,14,CASTRDYTSYEQYF
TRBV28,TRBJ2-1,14,CASSLGEVYNEQFF
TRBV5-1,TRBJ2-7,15,CASSSKGQGAYEQYF
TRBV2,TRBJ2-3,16,CASTDGASGYTDTQYF
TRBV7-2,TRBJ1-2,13,CASSLTTGYGYTF
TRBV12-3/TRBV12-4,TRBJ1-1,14,CASSFSVRESEAFF
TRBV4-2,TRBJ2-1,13,CASGERSYNEQFF
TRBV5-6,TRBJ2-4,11,CASSRRGVQYF
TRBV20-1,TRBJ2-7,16,CSARGIPGLAPYEQYF
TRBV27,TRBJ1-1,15,CASSLSRVLNTEAFF
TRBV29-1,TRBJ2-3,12,CSLSRFTDTQYF